The 12 T cell receptor beta chains listed next were all sequenced from one sample in a study of blood T cell repertoires in COVID-19. Some clones are missing from TCRdb's copy, which holds only in-frame ones; the method was immunoSEQ multiplex PCR. This sample carries over 200,000 clones, over 75% of them seen once, and the ten largest clones take 3% to 4%. Material: PBMCs or T cells enriched from blood (not recorded which). The source of these receptors is a woman aged 30 to 39 who had been exposed to COVID-19.

The V call is TRBV3-1 (or the pseudogene TRBV3-2), the J call TRBJ2-2; 10 bases agree with TRBD1. The CDR3 loop spans 15 amino acids. The J segment lost 4 bases and the V segment lost 4 bases, leaving 3 bases of the junction unmatched. Germline values: CDR1 LGHDT, CDR2 YNNKEL (reference sequence). Written as DNA, the CDR3 is TGTGCCAGCAGCCGTGGACAGGGGGGCACCGGGGAGCTGTTTTTT. It yields the protein CASSRGQGGTGELFF.

This CDR3 is CATFCKVGRESSYNEQFF. The DNA of the CDR3 is TGTGCCACCTTCTGTAAGGTTGGACGGGAGAGCTCCTACAATGAGCAGTTCTTC. The genes are TRBV28 and TRBJ2-1, with D possibly TRBD2 on 6 matching bases. The CDR3 loop spans 18 amino acids. Germline assignment: CDR1 MDHEN and CDR2 SYDVKM. V was pared by 10 bases and J by 0 bases, with 25 bases between. Complete variable domain (other parts from reference TRBV28 and TRBJ2-1): DVKVTQSSRYLVKRTGEKVFLECVQDMDHENMFWYRQDPGLGLRLIYFSYDVKMKEKGDIPEGYSVSREKKERFSLILESASTNQTSMYLCATFCKVGRESSYNEQFFGPGTRLTVL.

The CDR3 region is CASSPGQHYGYTF. For the CDR3, the DNA is TGTGCCAGCAGCCCGGGACAGCACTATGGCTACACCTTC. This rearrangement joins TRBV2 to TRBJ1-2; 7 bases are a match to TRBD1. V was pared by 6 bases and J by 3 bases, with 4 bases of the junction left unmatched. The CDR3 sequence is 13 residues long. The germline V gene has CDR1 SNHLY and CDR2 FYNNEI.

This clone occurred once. The chain couples TRBV5-6 to TRBJ2-2; D is perhaps TRBD1 (6 bases). The germline gives CDR1 SGHDT, CDR2 YYEEEE. V was shortened by 4 bases and J by 2 bases, with 12 bases between the two germline ends. The CDR3 is made up of 15 amino acids. The CDR3 region is CASSMGTPNTGELFF. CDR3 coding DNA: TGTGCCAGCAGCATGGGGACACCCAACACCGGGGAGCTGTTTTTT.

The chain employs TRBV6-6 and TRBJ1-5, with D possibly TRBD1 on 5 matching bases. V was pared by 5 bases and J by 3 bases, with 14 bases between. CDR3 length equals 15 residues. Germline V gene lookup returns CDR1 MNHNY and CDR2 SVGAGI (reference sequence). The CDR3 loop is CASSPSRGINQPQHF. The CDR3 bases are TGTGCCAGCAGTCCCTCCCGGGGGATCAATCAGCCCCAGCATTTT.

This clone was counted once. The chain uses TRBV3-1 (or the pseudogene TRBV3-2) and TRBJ2-3; 7 positions match TRBD2. From germline, CDR1 is LGHDT and CDR2 YNNKEL (reference sequence). J lost 2 bases, V lost 3 bases, and 17 bases had no gene match. CDR3 size: 19 residues. CDR3 DNA sequence: TGTGCCAGCAGCCATCCCGACTCACTTTGGACTAGTCTCACAGATACGCAGTATTTT. Protein: CASSHPDSLWTSLTDTQYF.

The CDR3 sequence is CASSPGPQETQYF. The CDR3 DNA sequence: TGCGCCAGCAGCCCGGGTCCCCAAGAGACCCAGTACTTC. The chain couples TRBV5-1 to TRBJ2-5, with D hard to call. The ends were cut back, 4 bases at V and 1 base at J, with 8 bases in the middle. CDR1 and CDR2 from the germline V gene are SGHRS and YFSETQ. The CDR3 loop spans 13 amino acids.

A single count supports this clone. V usage is TRBV20-1 and J usage is TRBJ1-1, with 8 bases lining up with TRBD1. Looked up from germline, CDR1 is DFQATT and CDR2 is SNEGSKA (reference sequence). The length of the CDR3 is 14 residues. Unmatched junction bases numbered 9, after V lost 3 bases and J lost 6 bases. The CDR3 DNA sequence: TGCAGTGCTAGTCACCCCAGGGGGCCCGCTGAAGCTTTCTTT. This encodes CSASHPRGPAEAFF.

The V gene is TRBV30, the J gene TRBJ1-3, with TRBD1 matching over 7 bases. Trimming at V came to 5 bases and at J to 4 bases, leaving 11 bases not matched to a gene. The V gene's germline CDR1 is GTSNPN and CDR2 SVGIG (reference sequence). The CDR3 has 15 residues. CDR3 sequence: CAWAPDRVRGNTIYF. DNA of the CDR3: TGTGCCTGGGCCCCCGACAGGGTTCGCGGAAACACCATATATTTT.

The rearrangement links TRBV5-1 to TRBJ2-7, with TRBD2 matching over 9 bases. J lost 3 bases, V lost 5 bases, and 12 bases had no gene match. Germline V gene data show CDR1 as SGHRS and CDR2 as YFSETQ. CDR3 length: 16 amino acids. The CDR3 sequence is CASRSGRASGNYEQYF. The DNA for the CDR3 is TGCGCCAGCAGATCCGGAAGGGCTAGCGGGAACTACGAGCAGTACTTC. The full variable domain, rest sourced from reference TRBV5-1 and TRBJ2-7, is KAGVTQTPRYLIKTRGQQVTLSCSPISGHRSVSWYQQTPGQGLQFLFEYFSETQRNKGNFPGRFSGRQFSNSRSEMNVSTLELGDSALYLCASRSGRASGNYEQYFGPGTRLTVT.

The chain carries TRBV7-9 and TRBJ1-2; weak D call: TRBD1 (5 bases). The CDR3 runs to 15 residues. Germline values: CDR1 SEHNR, CDR2 FQNEAQ (reference sequence). V was trimmed by 0 bases and J by 2 bases, leaving 10 bases between them. CDR3 protein: CASSLAEGTNYGYTF. The CDR3 DNA follows: TGTGCCAGCAGCTTAGCGGAGGGGACGAACTATGGCTACACCTTC.

The gene calls are TRBV6-5 and TRBJ2-5; tentative D call: TRBD2 (7 bases). This CDR3 comprises 14 residues. V lost 5 bases and J 4 bases, leaving 14 bases between the germline ends. Germline CDR1 and CDR2: MNHEY and SVGAGI. Here the CDR3 reads CASSRGGRIETQYF. CDR3 bases: TGTGCCAGCAGTAGGGGGGGGAGGATAGAGACCCAGTACTTC.